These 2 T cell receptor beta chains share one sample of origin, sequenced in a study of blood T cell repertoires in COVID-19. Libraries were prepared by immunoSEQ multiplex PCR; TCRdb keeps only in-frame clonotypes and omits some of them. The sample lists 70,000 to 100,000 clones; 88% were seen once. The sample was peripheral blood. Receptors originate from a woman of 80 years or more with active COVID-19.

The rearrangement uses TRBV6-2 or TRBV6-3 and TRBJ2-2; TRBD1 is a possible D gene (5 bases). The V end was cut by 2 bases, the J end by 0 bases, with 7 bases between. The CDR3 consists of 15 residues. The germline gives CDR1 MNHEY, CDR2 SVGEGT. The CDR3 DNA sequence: TGTGCCAGCAGTTACAGGGGCGCGAACACCGGGGAGCTGTTTTTT. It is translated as CASSYRGANTGELFF.

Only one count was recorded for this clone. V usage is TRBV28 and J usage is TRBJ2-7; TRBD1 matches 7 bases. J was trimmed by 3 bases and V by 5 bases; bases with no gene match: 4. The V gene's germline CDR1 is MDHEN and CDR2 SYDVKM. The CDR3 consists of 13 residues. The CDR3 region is CASSPGQHYEQYF. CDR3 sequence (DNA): TGTGCCAGCAGTCCGGGACAGCACTACGAGCAGTACTTC.